These T cell receptor beta chains were read from a single sample in a study of shared clonotypes between healthy human individuals. Here immunoSEQ multiplex PCR was the method, and the copy in TCRdb shows in-frame clones only, minus some. The sample lists 560,000 or so clones, about 96% seen once, with roughly 0.1% in the top ten. The sequencing sample was made of naive CD8+ T cells sorted from blood. Every receptor here comes from a young woman in good health. The CDR3 runs from the conserved cysteine through the conserved F or W.

>TRBV5-8|TRBJ2-7
CASSFYEQYF
>TRBV18|TRBJ2-7
CASSTGYEQYF
>TRBV5-3|TRBJ2-7
CARSRLTLYEQYF
>TRBV27|TRBJ1-1
CASSLSRTGMNTEAFF
>TRBV7-9|TRBJ2-1
CASSSVTPRNEQFF
>TRBV7-8|TRBJ2-7
CASSLVVYEQYF
>TRBV2|TRBJ1-1
CARPRERGPEAFF
>TRBV29-1|TRBJ1-4
CSAGTNEGELF
>TRBV27|TRBJ1-1
CASSLRGAGTEAFF
>TRBV13|TRBJ1-1
CASSLAGPNTEAFF
>TRBV28|TRBJ2-7
CASSLLGVSLYEQYF
>TRBV23-1|TRBJ2-7
CASSKTEISYEQYF
>TRBV28|TRBJ2-7
CASSIPPGRRHEQYF
>TRBV29-1|TRBJ2-1
CSVAGGRGKYNEQFF
>TRBV6-5|TRBJ1-1
CASSYSRQGPDTEAFF
>TRBV4-2|TRBJ2-1
CASSETSSYNEQFF
>TRBV2|TRBJ2-1
CASSVETGAAGSSYNEQFF
>TRBV6-1|TRBJ1-5
CASSEVGSNQPQHF
>TRBV4-1|TRBJ2-5
CASSQRDRVGQETQYF
>TRBV28|TRBJ2-2
CASSLTGWAGELFF
>TRBV2|TRBJ2-7
CASSGTGNEQYF
>TRBV7-6|TRBJ2-7
CASSLDAGGRGYEQYF
>TRBV19|TRBJ1-2
CASQWGANYGYTF
>TRBV6-6|TRBJ2-7
CASSYYQGRGEQYF
>TRBV19|TRBJ2-7
CASSPGEGTSYEQYF
>TRBV11-2|TRBJ1-5
CASSLGYNQPQHF
>TRBV28|TRBJ1-2
CASSSRLLGQPYGYTF
>TRBV6-5|TRBJ1-5
CASSSQGRPNQPQHF
>TRBV30|TRBJ2-1
CAWSPIAGPYNEQFF
>TRBV10-3|TRBJ2-7
CAISEQTSGGGLGYEQYF
>TRBV28|TRBJ1-5
CASTFRYLALSNQPQHF
>TRBV2|TRBJ1-5
CASSEARSIFNQPQHF
>TRBV29-1|TRBJ2-1
CSVVRRGYEQFF
>TRBV28|TRBJ1-5
CASGLRGLVLDQPQHF
>TRBV7-8|TRBJ2-7
CASRPGLAGDFYEQYF
>TRBV6-1|TRBJ2-7
CASNRDAYEQYF
>TRBV28|TRBJ1-5
CASSRDRGGNQPQHF
>TRBV14|TRBJ2-7
CASSQQGNAYEQYF
>TRBV13|TRBJ2-4
CASSRTGIDIQYF
>TRBV5-1|TRBJ2-7
CASSLGWETGGLDEQYF
>TRBV4-1|TRBJ2-7
CASSQEGGNHYEQYF
>TRBV30|TRBJ1-4
CAWRNKDRNEKLFF
>TRBV7-9|TRBJ2-7
CASSLSGTAYEQYF
>TRBV15|TRBJ2-1
CATSRDSPAADEQFF
>TRBV5-4|TRBJ1-5
CASSMKGSNQPQHF
>TRBV2|TRBJ1-4
CASVLSLALNEKLFF